This TCR beta chain derives from a study of cytomegalovirus exposure and HLA in healthy donors. Turning to the study itself: The 120 or so validation repertoires were produced on the same platform as the 650 or so repertoires of the first cohort. This was reported in a later analysis. Findings and limits, study-wide: The listing of 160 or so TCR beta chains classed them as cytomegalovirus-associated. Reports credit the classifier with highly specific, highly sensitive diagnosis of cytomegalovirus status.

Libraries were prepared by immunoSEQ multiplex PCR; TCRdb keeps only in-frame clonotypes and omits some of them. This sample has more than 150,000 clones; about 88% occur once, and the top ten carry 2.5% to 3%. V was cut by 2 bases and J by 2 bases, with 10 bases left in between. Germline CDR1 is MDHEN and CDR2 is SYDVKM. The length of the CDR3 is 14 residues. With respect to this clone: Antigen specificity is unknown.

The donors were part of the validation cohort of 120 or so subjects. That cohort was separate from the first cohort, which comprised some 670 subjects. The TCR sequence derives from a man aged 18-30 years in good health and CMV-seronegative. The sample taken for sequencing was PBMCs. The chain joins TRBV28 to TRBJ2-7, with a weak D call TRBD1 (5 bases). The CDR3 DNA reads TGTGCCAGCAGTTTACTTGGGGCCCCCTACGAGCAGTACTTC. It codes for CASSLLGAPYEQYF.